This T cell receptor beta chain came from a study of OX40 agonist ivuxolimab in advanced cancers. V was trimmed by 5 bases and J by 6 bases, leaving 11 bases between them. Looked up from germline, CDR1 is SNHLY and CDR2 is FYNNEI. The CDR3 contains 13 residues. This clone was counted a few times. Clones were read by immunoSEQ multiplex PCR, and TCRdb kept only the in-frame ones, dropping some. This sample has about 77,000 clones, with around nine tenths found just once. V usage is TRBV2 and J usage is TRBJ1-5; D is ambiguous. The TCR sequence derives from an adult with an advanced solid tumor such as melanoma, head and neck, liver or kidney cancer. The sequences come from CD4+ or CD8+ T cells sorted from blood, collected in a trial of the OX40 agonist ivuxolimab. The DNA of the CDR3 is TGTGCCAGCAGTCCAGACTCCGGTCAGCCCCAGCATTTT. Translating it yields CASSPDSGQPQHF.